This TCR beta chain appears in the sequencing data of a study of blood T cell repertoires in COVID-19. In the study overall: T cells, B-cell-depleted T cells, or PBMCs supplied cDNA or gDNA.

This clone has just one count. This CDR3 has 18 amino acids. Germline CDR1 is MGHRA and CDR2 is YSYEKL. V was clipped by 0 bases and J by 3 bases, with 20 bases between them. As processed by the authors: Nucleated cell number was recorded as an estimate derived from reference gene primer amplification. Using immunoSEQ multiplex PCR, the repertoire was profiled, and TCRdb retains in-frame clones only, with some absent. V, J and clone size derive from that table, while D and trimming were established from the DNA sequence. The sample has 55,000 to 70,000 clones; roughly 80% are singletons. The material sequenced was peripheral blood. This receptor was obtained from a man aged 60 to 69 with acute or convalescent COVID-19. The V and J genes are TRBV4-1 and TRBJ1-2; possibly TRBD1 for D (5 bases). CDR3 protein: CASSQEWWGVEEHYGYTF. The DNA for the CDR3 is TGCGCCAGCAGCCAAGAATGGTGGGGGGTTGAGGAGCACTATGGCTACACCTTC.